The rows below give T cell receptor beta chains drawn from one sample of a study of blood T cell repertoires in COVID-19. Measured with immunoSEQ multiplex PCR; TCRdb has only the in-frame clones, and not every one. The data contain some 250,000 clones, 65% to 90% of them singletons. Sequenced material: peripheral blood. Receptor source: a man under 40 with active or convalescent COVID-19. CDR3s include the opening cysteine and the closing phenylalanine or tryptophan. The D gene is left open where the match is weak. The size of a clone is reported for some rows only, either as once, few or many, or as a class for expanded clones.

>TRBJ2-1|.|TRBV6-6|TRBD2
TGTGCCAGCAGTTTCCTGACTAGCGGGACGGATGAGCAGTTCTTC
CASSFLTSGTDEQFF
>TRBJ2-1|.|TRBV7-2|TRBD2
TGTGCCAGCAGCTTATTACTAGCGGGGGCTGGGGGTAATGAGCAGTTCTTC
CASSLLLAGAGGNEQFF
>TRBJ2-5|once|TRBV6-5|.
TGTGCCAGCGGGCTAGCTACACAGACCCAGTACTTC
CASGLATQTQYF
>TRBJ2-1|.|TRBV5-4|TRBD2
TGTGCCAGCAGCTTGGCTAGCGGGACAAGCTCCTACAATGAGCAGTTCTTC
CASSLASGTSSYNEQFF
>TRBJ2-1|.|TRBV5-8|TRBD2
TGTGCCAGCAGCTTGGACGCAGCGGGGGACTACAATGAGCAGTTCTTC
CASSLDAAGDYNEQFF
>TRBJ2-2|.|TRBV4-1|.
TGCGCCAGCAGCCCCGGGTGGAACACCGGGGAGCTGTTTTTT
CASSPGWNTGELFF
>TRBJ1-1|.|TRBV29-1|.
TGCAGCGTTGATCAGGGTGGGGTGGGCACTGAAGCTTTCTTT
CSVDQGGVGTEAFF
>TRBJ2-1|.|TRBV6-1|.
TGTGCCAGCAGTGATTTCGGGGAGCAGTTCTTC
CASSDFGEQFF
>TRBJ1-1|.|TRBV29-1|.
TGCAGCGTTAGGGGCACTGAAGCTTTCTTT
CSVRGTEAFF
>TRBJ2-3|.|TRBV5-1|TRBD2
TGCGCCACCGGACTAGCCGGCACAGATACGCAGTATTTT
CATGLAGTDTQYF
>TRBJ1-2|.|TRBV5-6|.
TGTGCCAGCAGCTCGACAGACTATGGCTACACCTTC
CASSSTDYGYTF
>TRBJ1-2|.|TRBV5-6|.
TGTGCCAGCAGCTTGGCAGACAGGAGATACTATGGCTACACCTTC
CASSLADRRYYGYTF
>TRBJ1-6|.|TRBV7-2|.
TGTGCCAGCAGCCCAATGGCAGGGTCGTCTTATAATTCACCCCTCCACTTT
CASSPMAGSSYNSPLHF
>TRBJ2-4|.|TRBV5-6|.
TGTGCCAGCAGCTCACTAGGTAGCATTCAGTACTTC
CASSSLGSIQYF
>TRBJ2-2|.|TRBV9|.
TGTGCCAGCTCCGGGGCCGGGGAGCTGTTTTTT
CASSGAGELFF
>TRBJ2-5|.|TRBV7-9|.
TGTGCCTCATCGGGACACCTAAAAGAGACCCAGTACTTC
CASSGHLKETQYF
>TRBJ2-3|.|TRBV7-9|.
TGTGCCAGCAGCTTAGGTGGGGGGGCCGGAGATACGCAGTATTTT
CASSLGGGAGDTQYF
>TRBJ1-2|.|TRBV3-1/TRBV3-2|.
TGTGCCAGCAGCCAGGCAAGACCGACACGCCACTATGGCTACACCTTC
CASSQARPTRHYGYTF
>TRBJ1-1|.|TRBV6-5|.
TGTGCCAGCAGTTTTCGAGGGCGGGGCACTGAAGCTTTCTTT
CASSFRGRGTEAFF
>TRBJ1-1|.|TRBV11-2|.
TGTGCCAGCAGCTTTAGTCAGAACACTGAAGCTTTCTTT
CASSFSQNTEAFF
>TRBJ2-5|.|TRBV7-9|.
TGTGCCAGCAGCCTCGACAGGCTGAGGACCCAGTACTTC
CASSLDRLRTQYF
>TRBJ2-3|.|TRBV15|TRBD2
TGTGCCACCAGCAGAGGGGTTATAGGGACTAGCGGGGGCCCCGGGGGGGATACGCAGTATTTT
CATSRGVIGTSGGPGGDTQYF
>TRBJ1-4|.|TRBV19|.
TGTGCCAGTAGTACGTCCTTTGAAAAACTGTTTTTT
CASSTSFEKLFF
>TRBJ2-5|.|TRBV7-2|TRBD2
TGTGCCAGCAGCTTATCGGTCAGAAGGGGAGGGGAGACCCAGTACTTC
CASSLSVRRGGETQYF
>TRBJ2-5|.|TRBV6-7|.
TGTGCCAGCAATCACGGCGGGGCACAAGAGACCCAGTACTTC
CASNHGGAQETQYF
>TRBJ2-5|.|TRBV30|.
TGTGCCTGGAGTGTCGGAGCGGGCCAAGAGACCCAGTACTTC
CAWSVGAGQETQYF
>TRBJ2-7|few|TRBV15|.
TGTGCCACCAGCAACGAGGTGGGCTACGAGCAGTACTTC
CATSNEVGYEQYF
>TRBJ2-2|.|TRBV11-2|TRBD2
TGTGCCGGATCCACTAGCGGGGGAAACACCGGGGAGCTGTTTTTT
CAGSTSGGNTGELFF
>TRBJ2-3|.|TRBV7-9|TRBD2
TGTGCCAGCAGCTTAGCGCAGGGACTAGCGGGGGAGCACACAGATACGCAGTATTTT
CASSLAQGLAGEHTDTQYF
>TRBJ2-7|.|TRBV6-5|.
TGTGCCAGCAGTTACTCGATGAGCTACGAGCAGTACTTC
CASSYSMSYEQYF
>TRBJ2-5|.|TRBV4-1|TRBD2
TGCGCCAGCAGCCCCGGGGTAGCGGGGGGGACGTACCAAGAGACCCAGTACTTC
CASSPGVAGGTYQETQYF
>TRBJ1-2|.|TRBV5-4|.
TGTGCCAGCTTCTCCCTCGGACAGAAGCCTAACTATGGCTACACCTTC
CASFSLGQKPNYGYTF
>TRBJ2-3|.|TRBV16|.
TGTGCCAGCAGCGACAATGGGGGCAGCACAGATACGCAGTATTTT
CASSDNGGSTDTQYF
>TRBJ1-4|.|TRBV27|.
TGTGCCAGCAGTCCAAATGAAAAACTGTTTTTT
CASSPNEKLFF
>TRBJ2-5|.|TRBV27|TRBD2
TGTGCCAGCAGTATAACTAGCGGGGGGACTCTAGAGACCCAGTACTTC
CASSITSGGTLETQYF
>TRBJ2-3|.|TRBV20-1|.
TGCAGTGCTAGTACTAGGAGCACAGATACGCAGTATTTT
CSASTRSTDTQYF
>TRBJ1-2|.|TRBV12-3/TRBV12-4|.
TGTGCCAGCAGTTTTGGGGGGACGATCGGCTACACCTTC
CASSFGGTIGYTF
>TRBJ1-1|.|TRBV7-8|TRBD1
TGTGCCAGCAGCTTATTATCCCCCCTGGGACAGGGAGACACTGAAGCTTTCTTT
CASSLLSPLGQGDTEAFF
>TRBJ2-3|.|TRBV5-4|TRBD2
TGTGCCAGCCGGGGGCGGGGGGGCCCGGCAGATACGCAGTATTTT
CASRGRGGPADTQYF